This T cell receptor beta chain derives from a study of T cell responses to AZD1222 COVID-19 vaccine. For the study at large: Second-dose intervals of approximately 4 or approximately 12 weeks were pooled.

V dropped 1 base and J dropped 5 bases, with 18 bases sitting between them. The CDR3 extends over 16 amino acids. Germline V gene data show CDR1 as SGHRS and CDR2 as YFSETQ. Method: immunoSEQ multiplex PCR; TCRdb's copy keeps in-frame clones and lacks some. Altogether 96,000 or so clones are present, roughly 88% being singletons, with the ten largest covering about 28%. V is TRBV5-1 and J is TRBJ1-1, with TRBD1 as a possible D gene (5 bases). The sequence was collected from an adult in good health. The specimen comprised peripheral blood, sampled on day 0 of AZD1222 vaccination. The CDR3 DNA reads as TGCGCCAGCAGCTTGACGTCCCCAGGGATGGATACTGAAGCTTTCTTT. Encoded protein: CASSLTSPGMDTEAFF.